A single sample gave rise to the 12 T cell receptor beta chains below, sequenced in a study of T-cell reconstitution after alpha-beta-depleted transplantation in children. A library of TCRbeta sequences, prepared with unique molecular identifiers, was generated. One entry per CDR3 protein results from TCRdb running MiXCR on the PCR reads. The table includes 600,000 or so distinct CDR3 sequences, roughly 23% detected once. The specimen comprised PBMCs, mostly from graft donor cells, sampled 360 days after TCRalphabeta/CD19-depleted stem cell transplant. Receptors were obtained from a boy in the first two years of life who had a stem cell transplant for acute myeloid leukemia, so the T cells may come from the graft donor.

This clonotype was picked up many times. The DNA for the CDR3 is TGTGCCAGCAGCTTGGGGGGCGAGCGGTTTTACAATGAGCAGTTCTTC. This codes for CASSLGGERFYNEQFF. The chain recombines TRBV7-9 with TRBJ2-1, with D possibly called TRBD1 or TRBD2 (6 bases each). CDR1 and CDR2 (germline): SEHNR, FQNEAQ (reference sequence). This CDR3 has 16 residues. Deletions cut 3 bases from V and 4 bases from J, with 16 bases between.

This clonotype has at least ten counts. The chain carries TRBV7-2 and TRBJ2-7; D not certain. This CDR3 has 13 amino acids. Trimming removed 1 base from V and 3 bases from J, with 7 bases in between. Looked up from germline, CDR1 is SGHTA and CDR2 is FQGNSA. The CDR3 DNA follows: TGTGCCAGCAGCTTAGGGGATTTCTACGAGCAGTACTTC. This encodes CASSLGDFYEQYF.

In this sample, this clonotype turned up many times. The chain recombines TRBV13 with TRBJ2-2, with a weak D call TRBD2 (6 bases). Germline CDR1 is PRHDT and CDR2 is FYEKMQ (reference sequence). This CDR3 has 13 amino acids. The V gene lost 5 bases and the J gene lost 7 bases, with 11 bases spanning the gap. The CDR3 here is CASSVREDGELFF. CDR3 nucleotides: TGTGCCAGCAGCGTGAGGGAGGACGGGGAGCTGTTTTTT.

The chain uses TRBV11-2 and TRBJ2-7; D is perhaps TRBD1 (6 bases). This CDR3 has 17 residues. Trimming cost V 7 bases and J 1 base, with 23 bases left between them. CDR1 and CDR2 from the germline V gene are SGHAT and FQNNGV. CDR3 in amino acids: CASTFGFLRDTSYEQYF. The CDR3 DNA reads as TGTGCCAGCACCTTTGGGTTTCTCCGGGACACGTCCTACGAGCAGTACTTC. Drawing the rest from reference TRBV11-2 and TRBJ2-7, the complete variable domain is EAGVAQSPRYKIIEKRQSVAFWCNPISGHATLYWYQQILGQGPKLLIQFQNNGVVDDSQLPKDRFSAERLKGVDSTLKIQPAKLEDSAVYLCASTFGFLRDTSYEQYFGPGTRLTVT.

CDR3 protein: CASSVVVESNYGYTF. The CDR3, as DNA: TGTGCCAGCAGCGTAGTCGTTGAGTCTAACTATGGCTACACCTTC. The chain couples TRBV9 to TRBJ1-2; D uncertain. The CDR3 runs to 15 residues. Germline V gene sequence: CDR1 SGDLS, CDR2 YYNGEE. The ends were cut back, 0 bases at V and 0 bases at J, with 9 bases in the middle. The entire variable domain, with the rest obtained from reference TRBV9 and TRBJ1-2, is as follows: DSGVTQTPKHLITATGQRVTLRCSPRSGDLSVYWYQQSLDQGLQFLIQYYNGEERAKGNILERFSAQQFPDLHSELNLSSLELGDSALYFCASSVVVESNYGYTFGSGTRLTVV.

V usage is TRBV7-3 and J usage is TRBJ2-5; D remains ambiguous. The CDR3 spans 14 residues. Trimming pared 0 bases from V and 2 bases from J, leaving 7 bases between. Per the germline V gene, CDR1 is SGHTA and CDR2 is FQGTGA. The CDR3 region is CASSLTPGQETQYF. CDR3 bases: TGTGCCAGCAGCTTAACACCGGGTCAAGAGACCCAGTACTTC.

The sample holds many counts of this clonotype. The chain has TRBV12-3 or TRBV12-4 and TRBJ1-5, with TRBD1 as a possible D gene (6 bases). Deletions cut 2 bases from V and 0 bases from J, with 11 bases between. This CDR3 has 16 amino acids. The CDR3 loop reads CASSLSRTDSNQPQHF. CDR3 nucleotides: TGTGCCAGCAGTTTAAGTCGGACAGATAGCAATCAGCCCCAGCATTTT.

This clonotype was observed a single time. J is TRBJ2-3 and V is TRBV28; D possibly corresponds to TRBD2 (7 bases). The CDR3 sequence is 14 residues long. Germline CDR1 MDHEN, CDR2 SYDVKM. Trimming cost V 6 bases and J 2 bases, with 12 bases left between them. CDR3: CASRTGGPTDTQYF. The CDR3 DNA is TGTGCCAGCAGAACCGGGGGGCCCACAGATACGCAGTATTTT. Filled out from reference TRBV28 and TRBJ2-3, the complete variable domain reads DVKVTQSSRYLVKRTGEKVFLECVQDMDHENMFWYRQDPGLGLRLIYFSYDVKMKEKGDIPEGYSVSREKKERFSLILESASTNQTSMYLCASRTGGPTDTQYFGPGTRLTVL.

The V gene is TRBV7-2, the J gene TRBJ2-1; 9 nucleotides align to TRBD2. The V and J ends lost 6 bases and 7 bases, in that order; junction bases with no gene match: 10. Germline V CDR1 and CDR2: SGHTA, FQGNSA. The CDR3 loop spans 15 amino acids. DNA of the CDR3: TGTGCCAGCAGTTACGCGGGGGGGCCATTGAATGAGCAGTTCTTC. Its protein product is CASSYAGGPLNEQFF.

This clonotype was observed at least ten times. The rearrangement links TRBV12-3 or TRBV12-4 to TRBJ2-3; TRBD1 agrees at 9 bases. V lost 6 bases to trimming and J lost 6 bases; unmatched junction nucleotides: 7. CDR3 length equals 14 residues. The CDR3 sequence is CASSGQGRSDTQYF. In nucleotides, the CDR3 is TGTGCCAGCAGCGGACAGGGGCGTTCGGATACGCAGTATTTT.

In its sample, this clonotype was seen many times. This rearrangement joins TRBV4-1 to TRBJ2-1; no clear D gene. V lost 3 bases to trimming and J lost 0 bases, with 6 bases between them. Germline V gene lookup returns CDR1 MGHRA and CDR2 YSYEKL. The CDR3 is 14 amino acids. CDR3 bases: TGCGCCAGCAGCCAGTATAGCTCCTACAATGAGCAGTTCTTC. Translated, it gives CASSQYSSYNEQFF.

V is TRBV29-1 and J is TRBJ1-2, with D unclear. With 1 base removed from V and 2 bases from J, the gap between germline ends came to 14 bases. The CDR3 totals 15 residues. CDR1 SQVTM and CDR2 ANQGSEA come from the germline V gene. CDR3 loop: CSVEVSKTSNYGYTF. The DNA for the CDR3 is TGCAGCGTTGAAGTATCGAAGACAAGCAACTATGGCTACACCTTC.